The sequence of this T cell receptor beta chain was determined in a study of blood T cell repertoires in COVID-19. About the study: COVID-19 samples from acute and convalescent phases originated in the United States, Italy and Spain.

Germline assignment: CDR1 LNHDA and CDR2 SQIVND (reference sequence). J gave up 0 bases and V 4 bases, and 7 bases lay outside the gene matches. The CDR3 runs to 18 residues. TCRdb keeps only in-frame clones here, not all; method: immunoSEQ multiplex PCR. The table includes 200,000 to 250,000 clones, 83% detected once. The receptor comes from a woman aged 40 to 55 who had been exposed to COVID-19. The sequencing input was PBMCs or T cells enriched from blood (not recorded which). This chain connects TRBV19 to TRBJ2-1; 12 bases match TRBD2. CDR3 nucleotide sequence: TGTGCCAGTAGTACGACTAGCGGGGGACCCGGCTCCTACAATGAGCAGTTCTTC. Its protein product is CASSTTSGGPGSYNEQFF. The full variable domain, its missing parts supplied by reference TRBV19 and TRBJ2-1, is DGGITQSPKYLFRKEGQNVTLSCEQNLNHDAMYWYRQDPGQGLRLIYYSQIVNDFQKGDIAEGYSVSREKKESFPLTVTSAQKNPTAFYLCASSTTSGGPGSYNEQFFGPGTRLTVL.